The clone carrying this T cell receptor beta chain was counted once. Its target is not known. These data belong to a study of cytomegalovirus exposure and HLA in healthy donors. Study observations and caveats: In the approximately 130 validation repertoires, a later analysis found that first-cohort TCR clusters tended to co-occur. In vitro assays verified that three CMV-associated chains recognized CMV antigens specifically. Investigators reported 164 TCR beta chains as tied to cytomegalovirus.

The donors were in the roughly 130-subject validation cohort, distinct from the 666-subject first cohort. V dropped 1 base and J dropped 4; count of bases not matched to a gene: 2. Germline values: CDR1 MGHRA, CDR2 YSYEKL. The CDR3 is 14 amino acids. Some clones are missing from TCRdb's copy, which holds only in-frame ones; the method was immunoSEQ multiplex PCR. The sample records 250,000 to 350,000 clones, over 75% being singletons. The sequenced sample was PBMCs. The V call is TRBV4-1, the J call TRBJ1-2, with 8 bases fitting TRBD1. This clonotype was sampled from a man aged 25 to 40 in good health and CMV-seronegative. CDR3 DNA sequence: TGCGCCAGCAGCCAAGCACAGGGGGGCTATGGCTACACCTTC. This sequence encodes CASSQAQGGYGYTF.